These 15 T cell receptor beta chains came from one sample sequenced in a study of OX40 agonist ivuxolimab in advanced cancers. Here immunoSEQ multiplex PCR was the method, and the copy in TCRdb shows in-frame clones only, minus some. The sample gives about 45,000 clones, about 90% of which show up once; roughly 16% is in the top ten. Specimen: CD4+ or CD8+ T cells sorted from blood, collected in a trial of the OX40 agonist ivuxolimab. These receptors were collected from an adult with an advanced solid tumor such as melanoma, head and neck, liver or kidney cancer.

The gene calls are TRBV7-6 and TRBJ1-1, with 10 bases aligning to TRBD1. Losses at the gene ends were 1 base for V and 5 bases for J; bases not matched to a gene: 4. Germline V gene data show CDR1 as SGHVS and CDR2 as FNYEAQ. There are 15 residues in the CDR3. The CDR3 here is CASSLGDRGHTEAFF. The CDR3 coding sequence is TGTGCCAGCAGCTTAGGAGACAGGGGGCATACTGAAGCTTTCTTT.

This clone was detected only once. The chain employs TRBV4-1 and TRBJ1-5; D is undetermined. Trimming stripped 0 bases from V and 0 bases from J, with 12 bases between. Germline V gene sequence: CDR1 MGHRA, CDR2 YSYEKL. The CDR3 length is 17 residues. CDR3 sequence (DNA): TGCGCCAGCAGCCAAGAGAGAGGAGGGTATAGCAATCAGCCCCAGCATTTT. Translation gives CASSQERGGYSNQPQHF.

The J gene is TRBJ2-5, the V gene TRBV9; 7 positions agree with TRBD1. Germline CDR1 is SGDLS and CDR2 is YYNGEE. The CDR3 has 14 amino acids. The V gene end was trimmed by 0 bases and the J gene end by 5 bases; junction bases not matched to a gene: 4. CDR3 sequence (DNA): TGTGCCAGCAGCGTAGAGGGGGCGCGGGAGACCCAGTACTTC. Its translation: CASSVEGARETQYF.

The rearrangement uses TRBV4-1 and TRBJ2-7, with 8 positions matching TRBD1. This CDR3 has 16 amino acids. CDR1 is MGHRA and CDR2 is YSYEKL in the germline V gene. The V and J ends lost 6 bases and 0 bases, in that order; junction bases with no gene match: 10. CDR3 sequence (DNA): TGCGCCAGCAGTCCCCAGGGGGCCCCTTTCTCCTACGAGCAGTACTTC. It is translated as CASSPQGAPFSYEQYF.

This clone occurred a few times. CDR3 region: CASSGTTTYEQYF. In DNA, the CDR3 is TGCGCCAGCAGTGGGACTACAACCTACGAGCAGTACTTC. This sequence joins TRBV10-1 and TRBJ2-7; a weak D match, TRBD2 (6 bases). The germline V gene has CDR1 WNHNN and CDR2 SYGVQD (reference sequence). The CDR3 sequence is 13 residues long. The ends were cut back, 4 bases at V and 2 bases at J, with 9 bases in the middle.

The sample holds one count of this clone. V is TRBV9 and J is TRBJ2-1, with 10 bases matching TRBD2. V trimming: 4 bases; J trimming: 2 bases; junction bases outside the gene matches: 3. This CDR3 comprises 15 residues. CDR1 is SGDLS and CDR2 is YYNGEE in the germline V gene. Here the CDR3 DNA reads TGTGCCAGCAGCACAAGCGGGGGGGCCTACAATGAGCAGTTCTTC. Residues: CASSTSGGAYNEQFF.

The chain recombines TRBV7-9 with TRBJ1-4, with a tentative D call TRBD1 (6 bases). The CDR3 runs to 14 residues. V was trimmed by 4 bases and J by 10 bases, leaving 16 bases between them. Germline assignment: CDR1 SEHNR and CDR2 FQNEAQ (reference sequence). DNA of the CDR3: TGTGCCAGCAGCTACGGGGCAGGGGCAGGAAAACTGTTTTTT. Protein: CASSYGAGAGKLFF.

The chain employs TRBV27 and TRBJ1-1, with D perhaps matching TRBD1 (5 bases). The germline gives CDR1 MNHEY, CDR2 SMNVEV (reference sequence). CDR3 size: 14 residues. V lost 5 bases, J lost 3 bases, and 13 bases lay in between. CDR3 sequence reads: CASSLGAWDTEAFF. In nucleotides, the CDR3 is TGTGCCAGCAGTCTAGGGGCCTGGGACACTGAAGCTTTCTTT.

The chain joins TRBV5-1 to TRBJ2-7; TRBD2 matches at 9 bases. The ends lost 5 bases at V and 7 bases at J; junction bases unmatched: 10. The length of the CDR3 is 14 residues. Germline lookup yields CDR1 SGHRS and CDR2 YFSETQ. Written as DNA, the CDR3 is TGCGCCAGCAGTATCTCTGCGGGAGGGGGGGAGCAGTACTTC. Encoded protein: CASSISAGGGEQYF.

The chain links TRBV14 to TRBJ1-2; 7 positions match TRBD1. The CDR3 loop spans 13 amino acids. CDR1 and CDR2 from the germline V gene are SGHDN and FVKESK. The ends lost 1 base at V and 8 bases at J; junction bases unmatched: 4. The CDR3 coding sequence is TGTGCCAGCAGCCAAGGACAGGGCGACGGCTACACCTTC. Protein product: CASSQGQGDGYTF.

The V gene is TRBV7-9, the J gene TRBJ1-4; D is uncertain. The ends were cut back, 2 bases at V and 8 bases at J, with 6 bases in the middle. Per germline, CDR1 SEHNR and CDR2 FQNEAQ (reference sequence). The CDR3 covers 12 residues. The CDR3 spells CASSLLQEKLFF. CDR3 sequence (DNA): TGTGCCAGCAGCTTATTGCAGGAAAAACTGTTTTTT.

This CDR3 reads CASSLEGGDIHGYTF. The CDR3, as DNA: TGCGCCAGCAGCTTGGAGGGCGGGGACATCCATGGCTACACCTTC. The chain is built from TRBV5-1 and TRBJ1-2; weak D call: TRBD1 (6 bases). Germline V lookup: CDR1 SGHRS, CDR2 YFSETQ. The CDR3 runs 15 residues. Between the trimmed V and J ends, which lost 0 bases and 6 bases, there was a span of 15 bases.

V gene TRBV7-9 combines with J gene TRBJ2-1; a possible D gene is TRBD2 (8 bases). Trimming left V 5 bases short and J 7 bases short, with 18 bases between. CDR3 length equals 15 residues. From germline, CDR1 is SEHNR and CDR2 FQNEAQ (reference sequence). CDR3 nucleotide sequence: TGTGCCAGCAGCCGCCGGGAGGGGGCAAGGAATGAGCAGTTCTTC. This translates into CASSRREGARNEQFF.

CDR3 in DNA: TGTGCCAGCAGCCACAGTAGCGGGGGTGTCGACAATGAGCAGTTCTTC. It encodes CASSHSSGGVDNEQFF. The chain uses TRBV7-9 and TRBJ2-1; 9 bases are a match to TRBD2. With V trimmed by 5 bases and J by 5 bases, 10 bases remained unmatched. CDR1 and CDR2 (germline): SEHNR, FQNEAQ (reference sequence). CDR3 length: 16 amino acids.

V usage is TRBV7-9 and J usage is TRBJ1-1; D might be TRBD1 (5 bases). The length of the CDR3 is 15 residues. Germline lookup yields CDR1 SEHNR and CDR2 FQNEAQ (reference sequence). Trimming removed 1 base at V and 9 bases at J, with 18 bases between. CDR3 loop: CASSLDTGLKIKAFF. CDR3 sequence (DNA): TGTGCCAGCAGCTTAGACACGGGACTCAAAATAAAAGCTTTCTTT.